This T cell receptor (beta chain) originates from a study of blood T cell repertoires in COVID-19. Study-level background: Sites in the United States, Italy and Spain provided acute and convalescent COVID-19 samples. T cells, B-cell-depleted T cells, or PBMCs supplied cDNA or gDNA.

Original data processing: Reference gene primer amplification yielded estimated nucleated cell counts. Produced via immunoSEQ multiplex PCR; TCRdb's table is partial and in-frame only. V, J and clone size reflect that table, while D and trimming were determined from the DNA. Counted here are 110,000 or so clones, about 84% occurring once; the ten biggest clones make up roughly 1.6%. J was trimmed by 7 bases and V by 5 bases; bases with no gene match: 13. CDR1 and CDR2 from the germline V gene are MNHEY and SMNVEV (reference sequence). CDR3 length: 17 amino acids. This TCR came from a man aged 50-60 years with acute or convalescent COVID-19. The rearrangement uses TRBV27 and TRBJ1-6, with TRBD1 matching 8 bases. The sample consisted of peripheral blood. The CDR3 protein is CASSPRRQGTVNSPLHF. DNA for the CDR3: TGTGCCAGCAGTCCTCGCCGACAGGGGACAGTGAATTCACCCCTCCACTTT.